A single sample is the source of the 22 T cell receptor beta chains below, sequenced in a study of PD-L1 blockade in urothelial cancer. The method was immunoSEQ multiplex PCR; TCRdb's version includes in-frame clones alone and lacks a portion of them. This repertoire shows about 120,000 clones, around nine tenths found once; its top ten account for 1.5% to 2%. Time point meaning: peripheral blood 6 weeks after treatment start. The input for sequencing was PBMCs, taken around atezolizumab (anti-PD-L1) treatment. Source of these receptors: a man in his sixties with urothelial cancer.

This clone was seen just once. The chain carries TRBV19 and TRBJ2-1; D uncertain. The CDR3 sequence is 13 residues long. The ends were cut back, 3 bases at V and 7 bases at J, with 10 bases in the middle. Germline CDR1 and CDR2: LNHDA and SQIVND (reference sequence). CDR3 coding DNA: TGTGCCAGTAGTATCTCGTTCGTAAATGAGCAGTTCTTC. Its protein product is CASSISFVNEQFF.

J is TRBJ1-2 and V is TRBV19; 8 bases agree with TRBD1. The germline gives CDR1 LNHDA, CDR2 SQIVND (reference sequence). This CDR3 is built from 14 residues. J lost 6 bases, V lost 2 bases, and 5 bases had no gene match. The CDR3 DNA is TGTGCCAGTAGTATAAGACAGGGGCCCGATGGCTACACCTTC. The encoded protein is CASSIRQGPDGYTF.

The rearrangement uses TRBV28 and TRBJ2-1; D is possibly TRBD2 (5 bases). CDR1 is MDHEN, CDR2 SYDVKM, per germline. Between the trimmed V and J ends, which lost 2 bases and 1 base, there was a span of 9 bases. The CDR3 has 15 residues. The CDR3 nucleotides read TGTGCCAGCAGTTTACCGGGAATATCCTACAATGAGCAGTTCTTC. This translates into CASSLPGISYNEQFF.

This rearrangement joins TRBV6-6 to TRBJ2-1; D perhaps matches TRBD2 (6 bases). Germline CDR1 reads MNHNY; CDR2 reads SVGAGI (reference sequence). The CDR3 runs to 16 residues. V dropped 0 bases and J dropped 3 bases, with 12 bases sitting between them. CDR3 loop: CASSYSGGADYNEQFF. DNA of the CDR3: TGTGCCAGCAGTTACTCGGGCGGGGCAGACTACAATGAGCAGTTCTTC.

V is TRBV11-3 and J is TRBJ1-2, with 9 bases identical to TRBD1. The junction had 8 bases not matched to a gene; V was cut back by 5 bases and J by 4 bases. This CDR3 has 15 residues. In germline, CDR1 is SGHNT, CDR2 YENEEA. The CDR3 nucleotides read TGTGCCAGCAGCCCTGGACAGGGGACTCTCTATGGCTACACCTTC. Protein product: CASSPGQGTLYGYTF.

This chain links TRBV28 with TRBJ2-6; TRBD1 is a possible D gene (6 bases). Per germline, CDR1 MDHEN and CDR2 SYDVKM. Trimming shortened V by 8 bases and J by 0 bases, and 14 bases separated the two germline ends. This CDR3 is 16 amino acids long. CDR3 DNA: TGTGCCAGCCGGACAGCCAAAAACTCTGGGGCCAACGTCCTGACTTTC. Translating it yields CASRTAKNSGANVLTF. The full variable domain, with the rest looked up from reference TRBV28 and TRBJ2-6, is DVKVTQSSRYLVKRTGEKVFLECVQDMDHENMFWYRQDPGLGLRLIYFSYDVKMKEKGDIPEGYSVSREKKERFSLILESASTNQTSMYLCASRTAKNSGANVLTFGAGSRLTVL.

This chain joins TRBV4-1 and TRBJ2-7, with 10 bases that match TRBD1. CDR3 length equals 16 residues. Germline values: CDR1 MGHRA, CDR2 YSYEKL. Losses at the gene ends were 4 bases for V and 6 bases for J; bases not matched to a gene: 12. The CDR3 region has the DNA TGCGCCAGCAGCCGAAGCGTAACCGGGACAGGGGTCGAGCAGTACTTC. Translated, it gives CASSRSVTGTGVEQYF.

The chain links TRBV7-2 to TRBJ2-7, with TRBD2 matching 8 bases. V was pared by 5 bases and J by 4 bases, with 1 base of the junction left unmatched. Germline V gives CDR1 SGHTA, CDR2 FQGNSA. The CDR3 contains 12 residues. The CDR3 here is CASSPGGYEQYF. CDR3 coding DNA: TGTGCCAGCAGCCCGGGGGGGTACGAGCAGTACTTC.

The rearrangement uses TRBV28 and TRBJ2-7, with a weak D call TRBD2 (5 bases). Trimming removed 7 bases at V and 0 bases at J, with 13 bases between. The CDR3 sequence is 14 residues long. Per the germline V gene, CDR1 is MDHEN and CDR2 is SYDVKM. CDR3 residues: CASMFGSGSYEQYF. As DNA, the CDR3 is TGTGCCAGCATGTTTGGAAGCGGCTCCTACGAGCAGTACTTC.

The rearrangement joins TRBV7-5 to TRBJ1-2; TRBD1 is taken as the D call from the table, unchecked against the DNA. TRBV7-5 is shown as a pseudogene. The CDR3 runs 14 residues. The CDR3 nucleotides read TGTGTCAGAAGCTTAACGACAGCTAACTATGGCTACACCTTC. Its protein product is CVRSLTTANYGYTF.

The chain links TRBV5-4 to TRBJ2-1, with 9 bases aligning to TRBD2. The CDR3 extends over 16 amino acids. V dropped 4 bases and J dropped 1; count of bases not matched to a gene: 6. Germline V CDR1 and CDR2: SGHNT, YYREEE (reference sequence). The CDR3 coding sequence is TGTGCCAGCAGCCGGGGACTAGCCAATTCCTACAATGAGCAGTTCTTC. Protein sequence: CASSRGLANSYNEQFF.

The chain has TRBV9 and TRBJ2-7; TRBD1 agrees at 9 bases. The CDR3 length is 13 residues. J was trimmed by 3 bases and V by 8 bases; bases with no gene match: 6. Germline V gene data show CDR1 as SGDLS and CDR2 as YYNGEE. The CDR3 DNA reads TGTGCCAGGGGGGGGACAGGGTGCTACGAGCAGTACTTC. It yields the protein CARGGTGCYEQYF.

The chain carries TRBV28 and TRBJ2-3, with D perhaps matching TRBD1 (7 bases). CDR1 and CDR2 (germline): MDHEN, SYDVKM. The CDR3 has 15 amino acids. V was trimmed by 1 base and J by 4 bases, leaving 12 bases between them. This CDR3 reads CASSLLEGAADTQYF. CDR3 nucleotide sequence: TGTGCCAGCAGTTTATTGGAGGGGGCGGCAGATACGCAGTATTTT.

The rearrangement links TRBV7-9 to TRBJ2-3; 8 nucleotides agree with TRBD2. Germline values: CDR1 SEHNR, CDR2 FQNEAQ (reference sequence). J gave up 1 base and V 4 bases, and 4 bases lay outside the gene matches. CDR3 length: 15 amino acids. The CDR3 DNA sequence: TGTGCCAGCAGCTGGACTAGCATTCGCACAGATACGCAGTATTTT. This sequence encodes CASSWTSIRTDTQYF.

The chain is built from TRBV27 and TRBJ2-7; unclear D gene. Germline V gives CDR1 MNHEY, CDR2 SMNVEV (reference sequence). CDR3 length: 16 amino acids. The V and J ends lost 6 bases and 2 bases respectively, with 20 bases between them. The CDR3, as DNA: TGTGCCAGCAGCCCGGCTCAGACATATCTCCCCTACGAGCAGTACTTC. Its translation: CASSPAQTYLPYEQYF.

The rearrangement joins TRBV5-6 to TRBJ2-1; no definite D call. The length of the CDR3 is 14 residues. V lost 0 bases, J lost 1 base, and 5 bases lay in between. Germline CDR1 is SGHDT and CDR2 is YYEEEE. The CDR3 reads CASSLDSSYNEQFF. In DNA, the CDR3 is TGTGCCAGCAGCTTGGACAGTTCCTACAATGAGCAGTTCTTC.

V is TRBV5-1 and J is TRBJ1-1; 12 positions match TRBD1. Trimming took 3 bases from V and 1 from J; bases not matched to a gene: 4. CDR1 and CDR2 from the germline V gene are SGHRS and YFSETQ. This CDR3 comprises 16 residues. CDR3 coding DNA: TGCGCCAGCAGCTCCGGGACAGGGGGCTGGAACACTGAAGCTTTCTTT. As protein: CASSSGTGGWNTEAFF.

The genes are TRBV7-9 and TRBJ2-7, with 16 bases matching TRBD2. The CDR3 loop spans 16 amino acids. The germline V gene has CDR1 SEHNR and CDR2 FQNEAQ (reference sequence). The J segment lost 1 base and the V segment lost 5 bases, leaving 2 bases of the junction unmatched. As DNA, the CDR3 is TGTGCCAGCAGCCCGGGACTAGCGGGAGGGTCCTACGAGCAGTACTTC. Its translation: CASSPGLAGGSYEQYF.

The table lists this clone with a count of one. This chain joins TRBV19 and TRBJ1-2; 7 bases are a match to TRBD1. J gave up 1 base and V 10 bases, and 18 bases lay outside the gene matches. The CDR3 runs 17 residues. The germline CDR1 and CDR2 sequences are LNHDA and SQIVND (reference sequence). CDR3 bases: TGTGCCACCCAGATACAGGGGCCAACCCTTAATAACTATGGCTACACCTTC. It translates to CATQIQGPTLNNYGYTF. The entire variable domain, with the rest obtained from reference TRBV19 and TRBJ1-2, is as follows: DGGITQSPKYLFRKEGQNVTLSCEQNLNHDAMYWYRQDPGQGLRLIYYSQIVNDFQKGDIAEGYSVSREKKESFPLTVTSAQKNPTAFYLCATQIQGPTLNNYGYTFGSGTRLTVV.

The chain employs TRBV7-2 and TRBJ1-5; 7 bases are a match to TRBD1. Germline V gene data show CDR1 as SGHTA and CDR2 as FQGNSA. CDR3 length equals 16 residues. V was pared by 4 bases and J by 3 bases, with 9 bases of the junction left unmatched. The chain's CDR3 is CASSWGQFGNNQPQHF. CDR3 DNA: TGTGCCAGCAGCTGGGGACAGTTTGGAAACAATCAGCCCCAGCATTTT.

This clone has a single count. This chain uses TRBV6-1 with TRBJ2-1, with D perhaps TRBD1 (6 bases). Trimming took 6 bases from V and 5 from J, leaving 17 bases between them. The CDR3 extends over 15 amino acids. Germline assignment: CDR1 MNHNS and CDR2 SASEGT. The CDR3 loop reads CASRSAGDLDNEQFF. The CDR3 DNA reads as TGTGCCAGCAGATCGGCAGGGGATTTAGACAATGAGCAGTTCTTC.

V and J are TRBV5-1 and TRBJ1-6; no definite D call. V gave up 0 bases and J gave up 10 bases, with 14 bases separating them. Germline loops: CDR1 SGHRS, CDR2 YFSETQ. This CDR3 is built from 15 residues. This CDR3 reads CASSLDSPSNSPLHF. For the CDR3, the DNA is TGCGCCAGCAGCTTGGACAGCCCCTCTAACTCACCCCTCCACTTT.